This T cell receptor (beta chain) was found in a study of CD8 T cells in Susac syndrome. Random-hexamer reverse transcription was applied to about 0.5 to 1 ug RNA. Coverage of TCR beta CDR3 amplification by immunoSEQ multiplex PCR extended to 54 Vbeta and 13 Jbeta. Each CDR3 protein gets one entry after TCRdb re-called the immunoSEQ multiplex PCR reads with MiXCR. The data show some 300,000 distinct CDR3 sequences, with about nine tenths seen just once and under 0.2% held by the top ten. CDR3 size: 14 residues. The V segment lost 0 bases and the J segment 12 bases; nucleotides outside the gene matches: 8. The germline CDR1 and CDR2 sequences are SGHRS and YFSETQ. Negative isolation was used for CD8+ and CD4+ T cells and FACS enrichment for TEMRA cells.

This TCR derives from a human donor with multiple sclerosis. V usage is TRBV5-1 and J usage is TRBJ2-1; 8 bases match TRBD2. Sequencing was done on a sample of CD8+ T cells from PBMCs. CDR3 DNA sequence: TGCGCCAGCAGCTTGGTGTCTAGCGGGTTTTGGCAGTTCTTC. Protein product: CASSLVSSGFWQFF.